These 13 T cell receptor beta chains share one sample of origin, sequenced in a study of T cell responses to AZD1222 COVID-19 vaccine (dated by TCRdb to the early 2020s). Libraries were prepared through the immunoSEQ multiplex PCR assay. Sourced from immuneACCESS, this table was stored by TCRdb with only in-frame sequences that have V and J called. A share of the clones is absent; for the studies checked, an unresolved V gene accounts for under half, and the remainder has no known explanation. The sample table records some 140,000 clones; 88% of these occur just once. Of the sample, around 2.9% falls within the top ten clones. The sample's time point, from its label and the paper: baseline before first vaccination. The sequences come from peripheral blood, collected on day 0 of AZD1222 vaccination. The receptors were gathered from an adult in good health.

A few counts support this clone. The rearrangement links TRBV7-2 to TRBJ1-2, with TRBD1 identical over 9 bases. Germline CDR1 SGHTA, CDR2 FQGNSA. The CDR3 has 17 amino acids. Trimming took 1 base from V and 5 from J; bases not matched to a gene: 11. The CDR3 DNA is TGTGCCAGCAGCTTAGGGGGGGGACAGGGCAGCTCTTATGGCTACACCTTC. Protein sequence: CASSLGGGQGSSYGYTF.

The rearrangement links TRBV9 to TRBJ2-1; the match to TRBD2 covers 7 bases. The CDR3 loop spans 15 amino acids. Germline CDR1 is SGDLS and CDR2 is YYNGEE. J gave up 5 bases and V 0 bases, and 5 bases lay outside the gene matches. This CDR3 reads CASSVGGTNHNEQFF. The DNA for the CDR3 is TGTGCCAGCAGCGTAGGGGGGACTAATCACAATGAGCAGTTCTTC.

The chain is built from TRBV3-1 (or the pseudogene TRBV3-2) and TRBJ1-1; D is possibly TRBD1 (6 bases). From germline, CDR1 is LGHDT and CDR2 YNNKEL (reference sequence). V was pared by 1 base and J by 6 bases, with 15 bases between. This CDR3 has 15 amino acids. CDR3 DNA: TGTGCCAGCAGCCAAGTAACGCGGACAGCGGCTGAAGCTTTCTTT. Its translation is CASSQVTRTAAEAFF.

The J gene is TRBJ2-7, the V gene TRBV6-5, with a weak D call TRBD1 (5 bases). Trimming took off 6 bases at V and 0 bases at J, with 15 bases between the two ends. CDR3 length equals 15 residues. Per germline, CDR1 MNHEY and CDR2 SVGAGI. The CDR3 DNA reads TGTGCCAGCAGAATCCCGACAGCGAGCTCCTACGAGCAGTACTTC. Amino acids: CASRIPTASSYEQYF.

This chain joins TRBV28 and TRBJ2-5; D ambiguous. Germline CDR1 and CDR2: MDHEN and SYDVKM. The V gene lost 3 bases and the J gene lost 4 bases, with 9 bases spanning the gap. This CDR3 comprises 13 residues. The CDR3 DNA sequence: TGTGCCAGCAGTTTGGATCTGCGAGAGACCCAGTACTTC. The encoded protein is CASSLDLRETQYF.

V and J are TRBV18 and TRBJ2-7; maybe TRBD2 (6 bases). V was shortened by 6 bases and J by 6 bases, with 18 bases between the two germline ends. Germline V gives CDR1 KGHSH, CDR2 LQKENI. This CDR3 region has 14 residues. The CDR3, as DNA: TGTGCCAGCTCCGCCGGGACTGGTTCGTCCGAGCAGTACTTC. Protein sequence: CASSAGTGSSEQYF.

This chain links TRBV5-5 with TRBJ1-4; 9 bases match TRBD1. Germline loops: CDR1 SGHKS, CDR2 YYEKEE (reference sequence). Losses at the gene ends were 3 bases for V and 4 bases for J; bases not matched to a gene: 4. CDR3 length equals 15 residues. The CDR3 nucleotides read TGTGCCAGCAGCTCGGGACAGGGATTTAATGAAAAACTGTTTTTT. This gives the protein CASSSGQGFNEKLFF.

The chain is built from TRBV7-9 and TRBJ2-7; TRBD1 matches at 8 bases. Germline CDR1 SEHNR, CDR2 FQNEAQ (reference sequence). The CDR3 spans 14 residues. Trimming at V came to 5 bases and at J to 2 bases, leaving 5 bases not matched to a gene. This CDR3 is CASSTRDRPYEQYF. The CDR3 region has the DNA TGTGCCAGCAGCACCCGGGACAGGCCCTACGAGCAGTACTTC. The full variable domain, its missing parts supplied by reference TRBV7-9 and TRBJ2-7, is DTGVSQNPRHKITKRGQNVTFRCDPISEHNRLYWYRQTLGQGPEFLTYFQNEAQLEKSRLLSDRFSAERPKGSFSTLEIQRTEQGDSAMYLCASSTRDRPYEQYFGPGTRLTVT.

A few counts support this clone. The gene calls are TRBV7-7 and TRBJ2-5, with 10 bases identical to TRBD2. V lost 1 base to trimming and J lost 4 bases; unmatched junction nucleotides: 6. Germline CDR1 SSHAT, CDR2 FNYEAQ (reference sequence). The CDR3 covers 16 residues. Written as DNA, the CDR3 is TGTGCCAGCAGCTTAGTCTTCTCTAGCGGGGGAGAGACCCAGTACTTC. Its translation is CASSLVFSSGGETQYF. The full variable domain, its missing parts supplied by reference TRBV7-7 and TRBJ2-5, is GAGVSQSPRYKVTKRGQDVTLRCDPISSHATLYWYQQALGQGPEFLTYFNYEAQPDKSGLPSDRFSAERPEGSISTLTIQRTEQRDSAMYRCASSLVFSSGGETQYFGPGTRLLVL.

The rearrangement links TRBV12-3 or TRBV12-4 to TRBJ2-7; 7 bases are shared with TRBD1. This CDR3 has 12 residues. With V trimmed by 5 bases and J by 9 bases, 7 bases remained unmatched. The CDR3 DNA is TGTGCCAGCAGTAAACCGGGACAGACGCAGTACTTC. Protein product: CASSKPGQTQYF.

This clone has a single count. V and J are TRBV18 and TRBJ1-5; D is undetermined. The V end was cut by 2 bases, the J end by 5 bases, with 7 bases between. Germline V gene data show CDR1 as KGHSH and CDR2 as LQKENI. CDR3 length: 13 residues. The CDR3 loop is CASSPGSDQPQHF. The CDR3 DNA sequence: TGTGCCAGCTCACCAGGCAGCGATCAGCCCCAGCATTTT.

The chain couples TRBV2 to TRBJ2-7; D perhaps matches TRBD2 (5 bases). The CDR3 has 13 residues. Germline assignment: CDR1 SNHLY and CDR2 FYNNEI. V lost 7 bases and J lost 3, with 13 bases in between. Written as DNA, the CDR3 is TGTGCCAGCAACACGGGGTCGAGCTACGAGCAGTACTTC. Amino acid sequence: CASNTGSSYEQYF.

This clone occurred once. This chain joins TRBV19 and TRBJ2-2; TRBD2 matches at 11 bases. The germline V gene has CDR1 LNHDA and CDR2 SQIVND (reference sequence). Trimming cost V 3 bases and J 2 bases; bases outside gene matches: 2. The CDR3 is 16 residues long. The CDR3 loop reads CASSIGTSGNTGELFF. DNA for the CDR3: TGTGCCAGTAGTATCGGGACTAGCGGAAACACCGGGGAGCTGTTTTTT. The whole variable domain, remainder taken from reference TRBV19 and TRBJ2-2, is DGGITQSPKYLFRKEGQNVTLSCEQNLNHDAMYWYRQDPGQGLRLIYYSQIVNDFQKGDIAEGYSVSREKKESFPLTVTSAQKNPTAFYLCASSIGTSGNTGELFFGEGSRLTVL.